The clone carrying this TCR beta chain was recorded a few times. Other DNA sequences in this specimen translate into the identical CDR3. Under the authors' procedure: Estimates of nucleated cell counts were drawn from the amplification of reference gene primers. This table comes from immunoSEQ multiplex PCR, and its TCRdb copy is limited to in-frame clones, with some not included. V and J calls and clone size are copied from that table; D and trimming were computed from the DNA. In the table there are 300,000 to 450,000 clones, 85% of which are singletons. These data originate in a study of blood T cell repertoires in COVID-19. The germline V gene has CDR1 SGHDN and CDR2 FVKESK. With 3 bases removed from V and 0 bases from J, the gap between germline ends came to 9 bases. The CDR3 spans 14 residues.

The sample taken for sequencing was peripheral blood. This TCR came from a woman aged 18-29 years with acute or convalescent COVID-19. The chain carries TRBV14 and TRBJ2-7; tentative D call: TRBD1 (5 bases). CDR3 sequence: CASSQGLSSYEQYF. The CDR3 DNA follows: TGTGCCAGCAGCCAGGGGCTTAGCTCCTACGAGCAGTACTTC.